This T cell receptor beta chain appears in the sequencing data of a study of T cell responses to AZD1222 COVID-19 vaccine. In regard to this clone: No antigen is known for it.

Sequencing used immunoSEQ multiplex PCR; TCRdb keeps in-frame clones, though not all of them. The repertoire holds 100,000 to 130,000 clones, with about 90% as singletons. Findings and limits, study-wide: Spike-specific TCRs gained breadth and depth after people received two AZD1222 doses. Donors skewed white British and female; clonal diversity was possibly underestimated. Of the AZD1222 recipients, only five to seven were seropositive at baseline.

Germline V gives CDR1 KGHSH, CDR2 LQKENI. Unmatched junction bases numbered 7, after V lost 5 bases and J lost 6 bases. There are 14 residues in the CDR3. This chain joins TRBV18 and TRBJ1-2; 9 nucleotides agree with TRBD1. This clonotype originated in an adult who received the AZD1222 COVID-19 vaccine. Sequenced material: peripheral blood, taken 28 days after the second AZD1222 dose. CDR3 in amino acids: CASSGQGPRDGYTF. The CDR3 coding sequence is TGTGCCAGCTCAGGACAGGGGCCGAGGGATGGCTACACCTTC.